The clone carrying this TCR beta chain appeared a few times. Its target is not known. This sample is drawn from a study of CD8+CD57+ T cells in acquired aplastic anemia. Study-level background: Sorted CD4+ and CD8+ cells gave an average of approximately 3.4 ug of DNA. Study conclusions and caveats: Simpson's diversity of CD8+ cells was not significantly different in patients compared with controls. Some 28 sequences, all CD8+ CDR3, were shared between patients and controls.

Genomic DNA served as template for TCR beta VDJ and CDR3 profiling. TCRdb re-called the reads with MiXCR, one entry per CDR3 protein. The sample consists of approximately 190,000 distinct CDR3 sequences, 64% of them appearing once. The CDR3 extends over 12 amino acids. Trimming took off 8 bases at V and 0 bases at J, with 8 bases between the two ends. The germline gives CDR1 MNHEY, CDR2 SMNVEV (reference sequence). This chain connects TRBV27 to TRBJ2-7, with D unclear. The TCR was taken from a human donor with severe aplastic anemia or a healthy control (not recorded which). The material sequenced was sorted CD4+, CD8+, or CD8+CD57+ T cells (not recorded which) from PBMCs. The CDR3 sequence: CASLGPSYEQYF. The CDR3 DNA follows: TGTGCCAGCCTTGGGCCCTCCTACGAGCAGTACTTC.